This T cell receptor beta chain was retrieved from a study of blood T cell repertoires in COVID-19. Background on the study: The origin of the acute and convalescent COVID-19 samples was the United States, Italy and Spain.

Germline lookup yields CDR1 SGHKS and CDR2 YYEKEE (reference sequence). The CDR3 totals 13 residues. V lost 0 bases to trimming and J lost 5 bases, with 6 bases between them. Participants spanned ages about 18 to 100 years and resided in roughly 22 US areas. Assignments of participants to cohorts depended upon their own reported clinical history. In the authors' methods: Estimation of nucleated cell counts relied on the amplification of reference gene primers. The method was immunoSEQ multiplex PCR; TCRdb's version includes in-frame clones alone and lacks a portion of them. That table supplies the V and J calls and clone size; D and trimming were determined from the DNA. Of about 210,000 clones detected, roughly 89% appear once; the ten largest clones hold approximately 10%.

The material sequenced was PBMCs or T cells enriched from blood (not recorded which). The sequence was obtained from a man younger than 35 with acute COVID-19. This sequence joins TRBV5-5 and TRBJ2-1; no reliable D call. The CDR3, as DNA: TGTGCCAGCAGCTTGGGCGGCGACAATGAGCAGTTCTTC. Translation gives CASSLGGDNEQFF.